This passage covers 13 T cell receptor beta chains from one sample sequenced in a study of T cells in women clearing cervical HPV infection. Measured with immunoSEQ multiplex PCR; TCRdb has only the in-frame clones, and not every one. This listing includes approximately 40,000 clones. Source material: blood buffy coat. The receptors were gathered from a woman between 18 and 70 years old with a cervical HPV16 infection that either progressed to CIN3+ or cleared (not recorded which).

This CDR3 is CASSPGTANEAFF. The sequenced part of the CDR3 DNA is TGTGCCAGTAGTCCCGGGACAGCGAATGAA. The chain has TRBV19 and TRBJ1-1, with 7 bases identical to TRBD1. Read coverage stops 3 residues before the CDR3 terminus; the germline J gene supplies the remainder. The CDR3 totals 13 residues. With 5 bases clipped from V and 7 bases from J, the junction kept 7 bases outside the gene matches. Germline V gene data show CDR1 as LNHDA and CDR2 as SQIVND (reference sequence).

About this clone itself: The read terminates 3 residues ahead of where the CDR3 ends, so the germline J gene completes it. The chain carries TRBV28 and TRBJ1-2; D is unresolved. The CDR3 covers 14 residues. Germline V gene data show CDR1 as MDHEN and CDR2 as SYDVKM. Between the trimmed V and J ends, which lost 6 bases and 2 bases, there was a span of 13 bases. CDR3: CASRPDTVNYGYTF. The CDR3 DNA, read in part, is TGTGCCAGCAGACCCGACACGGTGAACTATGGC.

To note about this clone: The observed sequence ends 3 residues before the CDR3 terminus, with the missing tail filled in from the germline J gene. This chain links TRBV19 with TRBJ2-3; D perhaps matches TRBD1 (5 bases). Germline lookup yields CDR1 LNHDA and CDR2 SQIVND (reference sequence). The V end lost 3 bases, the J end lost 1 base, and 11 bases lay between the germline ends. This CDR3 has 15 amino acids. This CDR3 reads CASSISGLGTDTQYF. The CDR3 DNA, read in part, is TGTGCCAGTAGTATCTCAGGGCTGGGCACAGATACG. The whole variable domain, filled in from reference TRBV19 and TRBJ2-3, reads DGGITQSPKYLFRKEGQNVTLSCEQNLNHDAMYWYRQDPGQGLRLIYYSQIVNDFQKGDIAEGYSVSREKKESFPLTVTSAQKNPTAFYLCASSISGLGTDTQYFGPGTRLTVL.

This CDR3 is CASGTHSYEQYF. The CDR3 bases that were read are TGTGCCAGCGGGACACACTCCTACGAG. This chain connects TRBV7-8 to TRBJ2-7; TRBD1 is a possible D gene (6 bases). The CDR3 is cut off 3 residues early in the read; its end comes from the germline J gene. The CDR3 sequence is 12 residues long. Germline loops: CDR1 SGHVS, CDR2 FQNEAQ. V dropped 8 bases and J dropped 0 bases, with 8 bases sitting between them.

As regards this clone: The read falls 3 residues short of the CDR3 end, and the missing part is taken from the germline J gene. V usage is TRBV18 and J usage is TRBJ2-3, with 11 nucleotides matching TRBD2. CDR1 and CDR2 from the germline V gene are KGHSH and LQKENI. CDR3 length: 17 amino acids. Losses at the gene ends were 0 bases for V and 2 bases for J; bases not matched to a gene: 4. This CDR3 is CASSPPASGGPTDTQYF. Partial CDR3 DNA: TGTGCCAGCTCACCACCGGCTAGCGGGGGGCCCACAGATACG.

CDR3 in amino acids: CASNWQNTEAFF. The sequenced CDR3 bases are TGTGCCAGTAATTGGCAGAACACTGAA. The gene calls are TRBV19 and TRBJ1-1, with no clear D. The sequence runs out 3 residues before the end of the CDR3; the remainder is reconstructed from the germline J gene. V shed 7 bases and J shed 1 base, with 7 bases lying between them. This CDR3 has 12 residues. The V gene's germline CDR1 is LNHDA and CDR2 SQIVND (reference sequence).

As regards this clone: The read stops 3 residues short of the end of the CDR3; the missing end is completed from the germline J gene. This rearrangement joins TRBV7-3 to TRBJ2-1; 15 bases map to TRBD2. Germline V gives CDR1 SGHTA, CDR2 FQGTGA. The CDR3 totals 17 residues. J lost 5 bases, V lost 5 bases, and 7 bases had no gene match. Incomplete CDR3 DNA: TGTGCCAGCAGCCCGATGGGACTAGCGGGAGGCGACAATGAG. Translating it yields CASSPMGLAGGDNE. The whole CDR3 protein is CASSPMGLAGGDNEQFF.

As regards this clone: With the read ending 3 residues before the CDR3 end, the germline J gene is used to fill in that end. V is TRBV7-2 and J is TRBJ1-5, with TRBD1 matching over 8 bases. V shed 3 bases and J 0 bases; nucleotides not matched to a gene: 1. CDR1 SGHTA and CDR2 FQGNSA come from the germline V gene. The CDR3 runs to 15 residues. Partial CDR3 DNA: TGTGCCAGCAGCTTGGACAGGGATAGCAATCAGCCC. This translates into CASSLDRDSNQP. The full CDR3 reads CASSLDRDSNQPQHF.

Notes on this clone: The missing CDR3 end, 3 residues past where the read stops, is filled in from the germline J gene. J is TRBJ1-5 and V is TRBV5-6; D not certain. From germline, CDR1 is SGHDT and CDR2 YYEEEE. This CDR3 has 14 amino acids. Trimming stripped 4 bases from V and 1 base from J, with 9 bases between. CDR3 loop: CASSVKSSNQPQHF. CDR3 DNA (partial): TGTGCCAGCAGCGTGAAGAGCAGCAATCAGCCC.

A note on this clone: Coverage ceases 3 residues before the CDR3 finishes, and the germline J gene fills in the end. The chain links TRBV10-2 to TRBJ2-1; 8 bases agree with TRBD1. The length of the CDR3 is 13 residues. V shed 7 bases, J shed 8 bases, and the junction held 7 bases outside the gene matches. CDR1 and CDR2 from the germline V gene are WSHSY and SAAADI. The CDR3 bases that were read are TGCGCCAGCACCCTGACAGGGGACGATGAG. Its protein is CASTLTGDDE. The complete CDR3 reads CASTLTGDDEQFF.

As for this clone: The CDR3 end is not reached by the read, which stops 3 residues before it; the germline J gene fills it in. The chain uses TRBV29-1 and TRBJ1-2; 7 nucleotides line up with TRBD1. The J segment lost 3 bases and the V segment lost 6 bases, leaving 4 bases of the junction unmatched. The CDR3 loop spans 12 amino acids. Germline CDR1 SQVTM, CDR2 ANQGSEA. CDR3 sequence: CSVTTGDYGYTF. The covered CDR3 bases are TGCAGCGTAACCACAGGGGACTATGGC.

Turning to this clone: The observed sequence ends 3 residues before the CDR3 terminus, with the missing tail filled in from the germline J gene. The chain has TRBV20-1 and TRBJ1-1; TRBD1 might be the D (5 bases). Between the trimmed V and J ends, which lost 1 base and 1 base, there was a span of 13 bases. Germline V gene lookup returns CDR1 DFQATT and CDR2 SNEGSKA (reference sequence). This CDR3 contains 15 residues. The CDR3 loop is CSARGRVWGNTEAFF. The sequenced part of the CDR3 DNA is TGCAGTGCTAGAGGCAGGGTATGGGGGAACACTGAA.

A remark on this clone: The read comes to an end 3 residues before the CDR3 does, leaving the germline J gene to fill in the end. This chain links TRBV5-1 with TRBJ1-4, with 9 nucleotides matching TRBD1. The CDR3 has 14 residues. CDR1 and CDR2 (germline): SGHRS, YFSETQ. The ends lost 3 bases at V and 8 bases at J; junction bases unmatched: 5. CDR3 DNA (partial): TGCGCCAGCAGCTGGGGACAGGGAGTGGAAAAA. It specifies CASSWGQGVEK. The entire CDR3 reads CASSWGQGVEKLFF.